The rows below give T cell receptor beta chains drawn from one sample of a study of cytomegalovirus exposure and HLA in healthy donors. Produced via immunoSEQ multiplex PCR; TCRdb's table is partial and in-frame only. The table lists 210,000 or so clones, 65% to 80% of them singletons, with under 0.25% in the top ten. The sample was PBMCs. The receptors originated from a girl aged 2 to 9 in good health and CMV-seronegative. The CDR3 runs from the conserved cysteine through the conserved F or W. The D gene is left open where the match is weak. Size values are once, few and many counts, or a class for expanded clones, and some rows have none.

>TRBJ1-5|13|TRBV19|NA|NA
CASNSGSNQPQHF
TGTGCCAGTAATTCGGGTAGCAATCAGCCCCAGCATTTT
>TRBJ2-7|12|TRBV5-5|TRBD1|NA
CASSWTGDEQYF
TGTGCCAGCAGCTGGACAGGGGACGAGCAGTACTTC
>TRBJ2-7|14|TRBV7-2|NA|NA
CASSSQRQSSEQYF
TGCGCCAGCAGCTCCCAGCGGCAGTCGAGCGAGCAGTACTTC
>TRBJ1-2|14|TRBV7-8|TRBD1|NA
CASSLAGQGDAYTF
TGTGCCAGCAGCTTAGCTGGACAGGGCGACGCCTACACCTTC
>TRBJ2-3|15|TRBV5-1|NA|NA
CASSFGQRGADTQYF
TGCGCCAGCAGTTTCGGACAGAGGGGTGCGGATACGCAGTATTTT
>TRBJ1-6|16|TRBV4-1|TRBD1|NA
CASSQARTGQGPPLHF
TGCGCCAGCAGCCAAGCACGGACAGGGCAAGGCCCACCCCTCCACTTT
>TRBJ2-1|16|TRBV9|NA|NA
CASSVGGRGTYNEQFF
TGTGCCAGCAGCGTAGGAGGGCGGGGTACCTACAATGAGCAGTTCTTC
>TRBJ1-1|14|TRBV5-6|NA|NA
CASSLGTAHTEAFF
TGTGCCAGCAGCTTGGGGACAGCTCACACTGAAGCTTTCTTT
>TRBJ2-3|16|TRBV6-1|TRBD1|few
CASSDLGTGGGDTQYF
TGTGCCAGCAGTGATCTGGGGACAGGGGGGGGAGATACGCAGTATTTT
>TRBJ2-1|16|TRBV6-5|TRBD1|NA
CASSSYRDRVNNEQFF
TGTGCCAGCAGTTCTTACCGGGACAGGGTTAACAATGAGCAGTTCTTC
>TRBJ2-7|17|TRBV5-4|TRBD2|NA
CASSLGGLAGISYEQYF
TGTGCCAGCAGCTTGGGGGGACTAGCGGGTATCTCCTACGAGCAGTACTTC
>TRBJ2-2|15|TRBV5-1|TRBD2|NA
CASSLGTSGTGELFF
TGCGCCAGCAGCTTGGGGACTAGCGGAACCGGGGAGCTGTTTTTT
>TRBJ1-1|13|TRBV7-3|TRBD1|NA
CASSPQGGTEAFF
TGTGCCAGCAGCCCGCAGGGGGGCACTGAAGCTTTCTTT
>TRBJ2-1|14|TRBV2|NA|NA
CASSDSSGYNEQFF
TGTGCCAGCAGTGATTCTTCGGGTTACAATGAGCAGTTCTTC
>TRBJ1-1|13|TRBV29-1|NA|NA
CSVEDGGSTEAFF
TGCAGCGTTGAAGACGGGGGGAGCACTGAAGCTTTCTTT
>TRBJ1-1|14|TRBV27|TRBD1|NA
CASSTTGGNTEAFF
TGTGCCAGCAGTACAACAGGGGGCAACACTGAAGCTTTCTTT